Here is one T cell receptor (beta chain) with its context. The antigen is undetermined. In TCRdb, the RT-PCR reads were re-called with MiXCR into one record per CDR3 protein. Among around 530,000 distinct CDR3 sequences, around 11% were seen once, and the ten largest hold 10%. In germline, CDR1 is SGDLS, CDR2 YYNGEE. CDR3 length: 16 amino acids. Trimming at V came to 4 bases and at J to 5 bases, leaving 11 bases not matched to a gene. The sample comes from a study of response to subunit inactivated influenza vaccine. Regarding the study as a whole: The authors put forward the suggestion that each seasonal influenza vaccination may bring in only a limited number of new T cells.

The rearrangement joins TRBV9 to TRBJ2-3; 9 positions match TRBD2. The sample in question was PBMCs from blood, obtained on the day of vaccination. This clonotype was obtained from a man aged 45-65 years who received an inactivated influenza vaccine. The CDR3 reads CASSFRSGRGEDTQYF. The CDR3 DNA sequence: TGTGCCAGCAGCTTTCGTAGCGGGAGAGGAGAAGATACGCAGTATTTT.